The text below deals with one T cell receptor (beta chain). Its antigen is unidentified. This sample was taken from a study of OX40 agonist ivuxolimab in advanced cancers. Study at large: Aged roughly 23 to 90 with a mean of 60 years, they were about 83% male. Findings and limits, study-wide: Expanded clones were, on average, more numerous among CD8+ T cells than CD4+. The study observed clonal expansion of CD4+ and CD8+ blood T cells by week 6 at 0.1 to 3.0 mg/kg.

This table comes from immunoSEQ multiplex PCR, and its TCRdb copy is limited to in-frame clones, with some not included. The sample yields some 75,000 clones, 85% to 90% seen once. Germline V gene lookup returns CDR1 LGHNT and CDR2 FRNRAP. Trimming pared 0 bases from V and 3 bases from J, leaving 24 bases between. CDR3 size: 19 residues. This TCR came from an adult with an advanced solid tumor such as melanoma, head and neck, liver or kidney cancer. Sequenced here: CD4+ or CD8+ T cells sorted from blood, sampled in a trial of the OX40 agonist ivuxolimab. V and J are TRBV12-5 and TRBJ2-7; D assignment may be TRBD1 or TRBD2 (6 bases each). The CDR3 loop is CASGLVRGGTYSLNYEQYF. The CDR3 nucleotides are TGTGCTAGTGGTTTGGTACGAGGGGGGACATATAGCTTGAACTACGAGCAGTACTTC.